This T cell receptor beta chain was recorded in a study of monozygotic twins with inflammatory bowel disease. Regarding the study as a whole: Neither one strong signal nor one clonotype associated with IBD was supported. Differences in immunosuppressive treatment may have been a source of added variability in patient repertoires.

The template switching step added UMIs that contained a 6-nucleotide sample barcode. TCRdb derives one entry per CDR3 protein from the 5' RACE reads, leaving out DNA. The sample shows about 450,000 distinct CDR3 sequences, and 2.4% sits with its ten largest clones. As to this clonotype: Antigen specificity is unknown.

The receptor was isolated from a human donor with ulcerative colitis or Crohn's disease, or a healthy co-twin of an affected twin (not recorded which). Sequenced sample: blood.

This CDR3 reads CASSQESGITGELFF. The V gene is TRBV4-3, the J gene TRBJ2-2. This CDR3 is built from 15 residues. Per the germline V gene, CDR1 is LGHNA and CDR2 is YSLEER.